This T cell receptor beta chain is drawn from a study of spatial heterogeneity in lung cancer. At the level of the study: Available follow-up PBMC samples, collected a median of roughly 2 years post-resection, were sequenced.

Germline lookup yields CDR1 LGHNA and CDR2 YSLEER. The CDR3 has 19 residues. V trimming: 3 bases; J trimming: 1 base; junction bases outside the gene matches: 12. TCRdb re-derived calls from the 5' RACE reads in MiXCR, one entry per CDR3 protein. The data show 40,000 or so distinct CDR3 sequences, over 9.5% seen once. At least ten counts were recorded for this clonotype. Described time point: blood at routine non-recurrence follow-up after resection. Unsorted whole RNA from tumor, nontumor lung or frozen PBMC underwent sequencing. This receptor was taken from a female donor with early-stage non-small cell lung cancer. The chain uses TRBV4-3 and TRBJ2-2; 9 bases align to TRBD2. Material: PBMCs, obtained at follow-up. The CDR3 protein is CASSQVGVAGAQNTGELFF. CDR3 bases: TGCGCCAGCAGCCAGGTGGGGGTAGCGGGGGCCCAGAACACCGGGGAGCTGTTTTTT.